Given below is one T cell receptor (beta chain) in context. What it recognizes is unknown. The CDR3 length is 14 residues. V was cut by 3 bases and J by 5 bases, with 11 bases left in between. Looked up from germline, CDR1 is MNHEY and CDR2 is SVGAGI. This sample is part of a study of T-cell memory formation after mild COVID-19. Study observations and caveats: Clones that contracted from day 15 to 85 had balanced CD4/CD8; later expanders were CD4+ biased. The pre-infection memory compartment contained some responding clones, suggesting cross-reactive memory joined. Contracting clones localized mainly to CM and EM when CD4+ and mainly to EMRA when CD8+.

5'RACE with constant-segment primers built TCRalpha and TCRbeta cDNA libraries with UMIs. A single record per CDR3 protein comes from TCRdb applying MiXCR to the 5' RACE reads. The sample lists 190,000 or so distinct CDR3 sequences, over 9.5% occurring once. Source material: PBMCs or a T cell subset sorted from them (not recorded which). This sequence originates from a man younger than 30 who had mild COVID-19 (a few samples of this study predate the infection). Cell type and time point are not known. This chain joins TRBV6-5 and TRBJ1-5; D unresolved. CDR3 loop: CASSYSGRHQPQHF. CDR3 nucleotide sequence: TGTGCCAGCAGTTATAGCGGACGCCATCAGCCCCAGCATTTT.